The sequence of this TCR beta chain was determined in a study of blood T cell repertoires in COVID-19. Across the whole study: Samples of COVID-19 (acute and convalescent) were obtained from the United States, Italy and Spain. T cells, B-cell-depleted T cells, or PBMCs provided the cDNA or gDNA that served as material.

The CDR3 has 16 residues. After removal of 3 bases from V and 8 bases from J, the junction contained 12 bases not matched to a gene. Germline V lookup: CDR1 KGHDR, CDR2 SFDVKD. Authors' data handling: Counts of nucleated cells, estimated from reference gene primer amplification, were obtained. Only in-frame clones appear in the TCRdb table, and some are missing; sequencing was by immunoSEQ multiplex PCR. Clone size and V and J calls were adopted from that table, with D and trimming inferred from the DNA. This table has roughly 250,000 clones, 88% appearing once. The sequenced material came from PBMCs or T cells enriched from blood (not recorded which). The clonotype was recovered from a woman in her 40s with acute COVID-19. The chain couples TRBV24-1 to TRBJ2-1; 7 bases fit TRBD1. The CDR3 DNA sequence: TGTGCCACCAGTGATCAGGGGGTTCTCAAAGGCGATGAGCAGTTCTTC. Translating it yields CATSDQGVLKGDEQFF.